The T cell receptor beta chain described here comes from a study of blood T cell repertoires in COVID-19. The wider study: The cDNA or gDNA used as material had been derived from T cells, B-cell-depleted T cells, or PBMCs.

CDR1 MDHEN and CDR2 SYDVKM come from the germline V gene. The CDR3 has 16 amino acids. J was trimmed by 3 bases and V by 5 bases; bases with no gene match: 12. Under the authors' procedure: Amplification of reference gene primers was used by the study to estimate nucleated cell counts. The assay was immunoSEQ multiplex PCR, and TCRdb's table has in-frame clones only and misses some. That table is the source of V, J and clone size, and D and trimming were worked out from the DNA. The sample shows 60,000 or so clones, roughly four fifths of them seen only once. Sequencing was carried out using peripheral blood. The chain is built from TRBV28 and TRBJ1-2, with 7 bases identical to TRBD1. This clonotype was sampled from a woman older than 75 with acute or convalescent COVID-19. CDR3 in DNA: TGTGCCAGCAGTCCAAACACAGGGGCCATGGACTATGGCTACACCTTC. This gives the protein CASSPNTGAMDYGYTF.